This T cell receptor beta chain is from a study of blood T cell repertoires in COVID-19 (TCRdb year 2020). Broadly, across the study: Collaborator samples came from the United States, Italy and Spain and covered acute and convalescent phases of COVID-19. The material from the prospective study consisted of cDNA or gDNA derived from T cells, B-cell-depleted T cells, or PBMCs. Deeply sampled blood TCRbeta repertoires from subjects exposed to, actively infected with, or recovered from COVID-19 were included in the dataset. A freely available public database, intended as a resource for researchers studying the immune response to SARS-CoV-2, is where the repertoires were released. Samples were obtained from the ongoing ImmuneRACE study (first 160 participants) and from about 1,300 subjects provided by 6 global collaborators. Sample metadata almost always included a de-identified subject ID, COVID-19 status, age in years and sex. HLA class I and class II types, where available, came from metadata supplied by the sample provider rather than from assay-based typing.

This clone was seen repeatedly, ten times or more. The antigen it recognizes is unknown. Base quality data are lacking; no much larger clone is found one base away. The immunoSEQ Assay, a bias-controlled multiplex PCR, was used to amplify TCRbeta CDR3 regions from genomic DNA. Per the source publication's procedure: The number of nucleated cells in each sample was estimated from the amplification of reference gene primers within the assay. To quantify the absolute abundance of each unique TCRbeta CDR3 rearrangement, sequence reads were collapsed and filtered. Productive Simpson clonality was computed per sample as the square root of Simpson's diversity index over productive rearrangements. This immuneACCESS table, as held by TCRdb, lists in-frame sequences with V and J called but not all clones. Of the missing ones, under half trace to an unresolved V gene in checked studies; the others have no known cause. V and J calls and clone size are copied from that table; D and trimming were computed from the DNA. This sample holds approximately 220,000 clones; more than 65% were observed only once. 3% to 3.5% of the sample goes to the ten largest clones.

Samples from volunteer blood donors who had recovered from COVID-19 were contributed by a second Seattle source. Collaborating institutions collected whole blood in K2EDTA tubes following their own protocols. For TCRbeta analysis, collaborators shipped samples as frozen whole blood, isolated PBMCs, or DNA extracted from either of those sample types. The CDR3 covers 15 residues, taking in both the cysteine and the phenylalanine. Kept here is only the CDR3 DNA, which spans 45 bases and is read in frame from base 1. CDR1 and CDR2, looked up from the germline V gene (reference sequence), are LGHDT and YNNKEL. The V end loses 1 base and the J end loses 8 bases, and a stretch of 15 bases separates them. The research as a whole found: The amount of clinical and demographic metadata varied by source and participant and was provided uncurated.

The rearrangement combines TRBV3-1 (or the pseudogene TRBV3-2) with TRBJ2-1; TRBD2 is a possible D gene, resting on 6 matching bases. Material: peripheral blood. This clonotype was sampled from a woman in her 30s who had recovered from COVID-19. The DNA sequence is TGTGCCAGCAGCCAAGCTGGGGGACTTTCCGATGAGCAGTTCTTC. Its protein is CASSQAGGLSDEQFF.